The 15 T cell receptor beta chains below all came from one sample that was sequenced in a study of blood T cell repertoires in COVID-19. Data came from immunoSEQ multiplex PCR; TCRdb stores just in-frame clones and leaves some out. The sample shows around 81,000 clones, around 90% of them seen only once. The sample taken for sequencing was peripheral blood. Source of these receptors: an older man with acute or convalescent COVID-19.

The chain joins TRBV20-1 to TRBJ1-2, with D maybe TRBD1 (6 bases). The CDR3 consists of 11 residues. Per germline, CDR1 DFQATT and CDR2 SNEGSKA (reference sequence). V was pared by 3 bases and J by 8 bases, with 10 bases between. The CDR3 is CSARPGEGYTF. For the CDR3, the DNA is TGCAGTGCTAGGCCAGGGGAAGGCTACACCTTC.

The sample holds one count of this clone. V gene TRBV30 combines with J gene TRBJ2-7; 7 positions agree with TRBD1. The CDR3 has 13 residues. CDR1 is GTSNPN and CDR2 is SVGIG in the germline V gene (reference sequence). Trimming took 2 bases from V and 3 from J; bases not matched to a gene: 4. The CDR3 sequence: CAWSLGQNYEQYF. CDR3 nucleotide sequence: TGTGCCTGGAGTTTGGGACAGAACTACGAGCAGTACTTC.

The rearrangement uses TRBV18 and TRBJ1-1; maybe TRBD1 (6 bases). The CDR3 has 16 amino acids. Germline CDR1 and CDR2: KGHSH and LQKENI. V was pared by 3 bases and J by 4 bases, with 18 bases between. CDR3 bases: TGTGCCAGCTCACCCGGTTTCTCGGTCAGGGGCACTGAAGCTTTCTTT. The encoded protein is CASSPGFSVRGTEAFF. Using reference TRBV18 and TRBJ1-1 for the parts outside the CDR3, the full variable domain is NAGVMQNPRHLVRRRGQEARLRCSPMKGHSHVYWYRQLPEEGLKFMVYLQKENIIDESGMPKERFSAEFPKEGPSILRIQQVVRGDSAAYFCASSPGFSVRGTEAFFGQGTRLTVV.

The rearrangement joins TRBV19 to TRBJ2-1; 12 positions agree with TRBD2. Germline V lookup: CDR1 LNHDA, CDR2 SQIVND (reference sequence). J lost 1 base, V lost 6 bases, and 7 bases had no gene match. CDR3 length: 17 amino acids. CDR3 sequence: CASRKFLAGGSYNEQFF. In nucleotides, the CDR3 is TGTGCCAGTAGGAAATTTCTAGCGGGAGGGTCCTACAATGAGCAGTTCTTC.

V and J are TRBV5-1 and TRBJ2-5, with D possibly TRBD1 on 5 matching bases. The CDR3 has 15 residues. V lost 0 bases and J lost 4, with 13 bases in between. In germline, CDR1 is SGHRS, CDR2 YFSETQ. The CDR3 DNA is TGCGCCAGCAGCTTGGATGTGGGGCGCGGAGAGACCCAGTACTTC. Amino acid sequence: CASSLDVGRGETQYF.

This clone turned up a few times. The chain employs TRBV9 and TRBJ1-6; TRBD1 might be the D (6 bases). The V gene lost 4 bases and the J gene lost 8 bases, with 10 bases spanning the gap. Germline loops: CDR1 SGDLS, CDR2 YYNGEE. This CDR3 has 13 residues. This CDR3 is CASSTHRDSPLHF. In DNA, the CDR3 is TGTGCCAGCAGCACCCACAGGGATTCACCCCTCCACTTT.

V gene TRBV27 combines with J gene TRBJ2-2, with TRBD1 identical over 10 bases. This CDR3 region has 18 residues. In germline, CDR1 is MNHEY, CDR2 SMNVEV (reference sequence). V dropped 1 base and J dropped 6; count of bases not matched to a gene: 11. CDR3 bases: TGTGCCAGCAGTTTATTGCCCCCGGGACAGGGGCAGGCCGGGGAGCTGTTTTTT. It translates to CASSLLPPGQGQAGELFF.

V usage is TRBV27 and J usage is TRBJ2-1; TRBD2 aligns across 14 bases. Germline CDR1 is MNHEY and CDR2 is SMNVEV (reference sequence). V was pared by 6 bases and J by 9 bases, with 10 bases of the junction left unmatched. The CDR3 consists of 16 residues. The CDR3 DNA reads TGTGCCAGCAGCCCTGGACTAGCGGGGGGCAGAATTGAGCAGTTCTTC. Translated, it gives CASSPGLAGGRIEQFF.

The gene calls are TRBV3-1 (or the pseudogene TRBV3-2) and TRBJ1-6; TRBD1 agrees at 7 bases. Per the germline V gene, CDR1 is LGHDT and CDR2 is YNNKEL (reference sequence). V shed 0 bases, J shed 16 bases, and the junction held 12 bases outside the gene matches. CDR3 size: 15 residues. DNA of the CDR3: TGTGCCAGCAGCCAAGATACAATACAGGGGAGTCGGCTCCACTTT. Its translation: CASSQDTIQGSRLHF.

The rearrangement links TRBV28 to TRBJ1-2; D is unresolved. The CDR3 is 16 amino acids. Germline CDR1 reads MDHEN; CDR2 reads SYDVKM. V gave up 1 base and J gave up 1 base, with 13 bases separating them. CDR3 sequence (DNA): TGTGCCAGCAGTTTATTTACAGTGATATTTAACTATGGCTACACCTTC. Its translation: CASSLFTVIFNYGYTF.

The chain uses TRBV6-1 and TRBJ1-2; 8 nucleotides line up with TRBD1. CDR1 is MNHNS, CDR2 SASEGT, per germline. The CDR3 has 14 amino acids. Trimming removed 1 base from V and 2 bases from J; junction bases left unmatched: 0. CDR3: CASSEGTGNYGYTF. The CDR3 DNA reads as TGTGCCAGCAGTGAAGGGACAGGGAACTATGGCTACACCTTC.

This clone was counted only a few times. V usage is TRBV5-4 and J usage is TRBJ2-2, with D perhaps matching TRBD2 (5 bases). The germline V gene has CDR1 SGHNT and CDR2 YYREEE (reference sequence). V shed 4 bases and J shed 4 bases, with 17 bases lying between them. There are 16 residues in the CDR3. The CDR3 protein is CASSTPTGKGTGELFF. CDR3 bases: TGTGCCAGCAGCACGCCGACGGGGAAGGGCACCGGGGAGCTGTTTTTT.

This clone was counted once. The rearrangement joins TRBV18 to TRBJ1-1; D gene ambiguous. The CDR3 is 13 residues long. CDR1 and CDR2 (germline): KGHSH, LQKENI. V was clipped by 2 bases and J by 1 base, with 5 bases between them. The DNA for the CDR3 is TGTGCCAGCTCACCAGAGGGGAACACTGAAGCTTTCTTT. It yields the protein CASSPEGNTEAFF.

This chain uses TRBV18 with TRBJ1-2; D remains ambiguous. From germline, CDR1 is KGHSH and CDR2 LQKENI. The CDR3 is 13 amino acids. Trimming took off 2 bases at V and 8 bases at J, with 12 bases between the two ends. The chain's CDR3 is CASSPDGSRGYTF. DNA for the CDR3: TGTGCCAGCTCACCAGACGGGAGTCGGGGCTACACCTTC.

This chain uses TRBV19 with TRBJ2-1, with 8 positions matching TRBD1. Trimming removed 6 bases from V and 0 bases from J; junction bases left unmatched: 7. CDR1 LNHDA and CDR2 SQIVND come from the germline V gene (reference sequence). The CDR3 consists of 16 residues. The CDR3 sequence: CASSDTGGSSYNEQFF. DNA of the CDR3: TGTGCCAGTAGCGATACAGGGGGGAGCTCCTACAATGAGCAGTTCTTC.